This T cell receptor (beta chain) was profiled in a study of T-cell memory formation after mild COVID-19. A single record per CDR3 protein comes from TCRdb applying MiXCR to the 5' RACE reads. Here the sample spans 270,000 or so distinct CDR3 sequences, under 20% being singletons. This clonotype was counted between two and nine times. Trimming removed 4 bases at V and 3 bases at J, with 13 bases between. CDR1 SGHRS and CDR2 YFSETQ come from the germline V gene. The CDR3 has 14 amino acids. The source of this sequence is a man between 18 and 35 years old who had mild COVID-19 (a few samples of this study predate the infection). Cell type and time point are not known. The sequencing input was PBMCs or a T cell subset sorted from them (not recorded which). The chain uses TRBV5-1 and TRBJ1-1, with D perhaps TRBD1 (5 bases). The CDR3 coding sequence is TGCGCCAGCAGCGAGGGGCAGGAAGACACTGAAGCTTTCTTT. Translated: CASSEGQEDTEAFF. The full variable domain, with the rest looked up from reference TRBV5-1 and TRBJ1-1, is KAGVTQTPRYLIKTRGQQVTLSCSPISGHRSVSWYQQTPGQGLQFLFEYFSETQRNKGNFPGRFSGRQFSNSRSEMNVSTLELGDSALYLCASSEGQEDTEAFFGQGTRLTVV.